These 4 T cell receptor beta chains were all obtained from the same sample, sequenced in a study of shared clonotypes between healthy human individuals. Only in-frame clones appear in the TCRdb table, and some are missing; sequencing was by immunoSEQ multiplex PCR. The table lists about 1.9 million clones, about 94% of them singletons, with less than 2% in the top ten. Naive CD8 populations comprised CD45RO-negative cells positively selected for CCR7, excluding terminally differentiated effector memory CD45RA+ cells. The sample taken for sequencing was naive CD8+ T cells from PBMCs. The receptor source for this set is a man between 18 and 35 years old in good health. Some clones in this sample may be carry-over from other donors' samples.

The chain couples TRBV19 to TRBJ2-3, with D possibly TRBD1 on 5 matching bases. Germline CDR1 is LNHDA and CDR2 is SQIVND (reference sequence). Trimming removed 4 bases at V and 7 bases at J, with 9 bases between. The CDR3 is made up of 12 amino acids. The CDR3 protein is CASSNDSYTQYF. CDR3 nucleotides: TGTGCCAGTAGTAATGACAGCTATACGCAGTATTTT.

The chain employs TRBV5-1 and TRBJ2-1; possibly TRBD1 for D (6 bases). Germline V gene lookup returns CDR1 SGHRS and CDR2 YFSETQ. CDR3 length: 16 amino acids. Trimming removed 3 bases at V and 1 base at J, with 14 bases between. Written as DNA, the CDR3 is TGCGCCAGCAGCTCCCGGGGAACAGGGTCCTACAATGAGCAGTTCTTC. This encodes CASSSRGTGSYNEQFF.

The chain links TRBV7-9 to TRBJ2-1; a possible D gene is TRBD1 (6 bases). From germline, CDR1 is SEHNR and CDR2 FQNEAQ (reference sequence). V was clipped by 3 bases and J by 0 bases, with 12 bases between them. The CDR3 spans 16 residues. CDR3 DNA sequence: TGTGCCAGCAGCTTGGCGACAGGCCCCTCCTACAATGAGCAGTTCTTC. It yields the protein CASSLATGPSYNEQFF.

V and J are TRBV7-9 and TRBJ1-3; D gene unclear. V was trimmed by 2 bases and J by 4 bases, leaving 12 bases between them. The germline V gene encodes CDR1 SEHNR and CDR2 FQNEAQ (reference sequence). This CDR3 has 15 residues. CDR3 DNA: TGTGCCAGCAGCTTAACGGGTGCGGGCGGAAACACCATATATTTT. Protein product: CASSLTGAGGNTIYF.